The subject of this entry is one T cell receptor (beta chain). In this sample, this clone turned up once. Which antigen it targets is not known. No base quality values were provided; no much bigger clone lies one nucleotide off. V is cut by 0 bases and J by 3 bases, and the space between the germline ends is 20 bases. Including cysteine and phenylalanine, the CDR3 has 17 amino acids. Kept here is only the CDR3 DNA, which spans 51 bases and is read in frame from base 1. From a lookup of the germline V gene (reference sequence), CDR1 and CDR2 are GTSNPN and SVGIG. Donors formed part of the validation cohort, which comprised over a hundred subjects and was distinct from the first cohort of over 500 subjects. This specimen comes from a study of cytomegalovirus exposure and HLA in healthy donors (TCRdb year 2017). Study-wide context: According to a later analysis, one platform produced both the roughly 110 validation repertoires and the approximately 660 repertoires of the first cohort. To predict cytomegalovirus infection status, the study brought together high-throughput TCR immunosequencing, statistical association of individual TCRs with disease status, and machine learning. Besides the first cohort of some 670 subjects, a separate validation cohort made up of over 100 different subjects was used. The study aimed to test whether signatures of past pathogen exposure could be identified by cataloging public T cell receptors.

Library generation was performed with the immunoSEQ multiplex PCR assay. In the source study's methods: To diagnose cytomegalovirus status from the catalog of TCR beta chain sequences, a statistical classification framework was built. As stored in TCRdb, this immuneACCESS dataset retains in-frame rearrangements with V and J assigned. A fraction of the clones does not appear; measured against another copy, unresolved V genes explain less than half of the discrepancy, and the remainder lacks a known reason. The DNA gave D and trimming, while V, J and clone size come from that table. For this sample the table gives approximately 160,000 clones, of which about 89% were detected only once. The ten most abundant clones make up 3% to 3.5% of the sample. The paper's findings and limits, for the study overall: Cytomegalovirus status was reported to be diagnosed by the classifier with high specificity and sensitivity in both the original and validation cohorts. Across donors, most TCR sequences were observed very rarely, whereas some public TCRs were present in many individuals. In a later analysis, TCRs clustered in the first cohort were found to also tend to co-occur in the approximately 120 validation repertoires, with 90% to 95% of cluster scores above 0. A few of the identified cytomegalovirus-associated TCR beta chains were confirmed in vitro to be specific for cytomegalovirus antigens. According to the authors, the approach could potentially be generalized to other disease states and immunological phenotypes. A total of 150 to 200 TCR beta chains were listed by the study as associated with cytomegalovirus. A later analysis had no HLA typing for the validation cohort, so co-occurrence there was scored across all 130 or so repertoires.

The origin of this receptor is a woman aged 18-35 years in good health and CMV-seropositive. Rearrangement joined TRBV30 to TRBJ2-5; TRBD1 is perhaps the D gene, given 5 matching bases. Sequencing used PBMCs. The sequenced DNA is TGTGCCTGGAGTGTAACAGGCGGTAGGCCAAAAAAAGAGACCCAGTACTTC. It encodes CAWSVTGGRPKKETQYF.